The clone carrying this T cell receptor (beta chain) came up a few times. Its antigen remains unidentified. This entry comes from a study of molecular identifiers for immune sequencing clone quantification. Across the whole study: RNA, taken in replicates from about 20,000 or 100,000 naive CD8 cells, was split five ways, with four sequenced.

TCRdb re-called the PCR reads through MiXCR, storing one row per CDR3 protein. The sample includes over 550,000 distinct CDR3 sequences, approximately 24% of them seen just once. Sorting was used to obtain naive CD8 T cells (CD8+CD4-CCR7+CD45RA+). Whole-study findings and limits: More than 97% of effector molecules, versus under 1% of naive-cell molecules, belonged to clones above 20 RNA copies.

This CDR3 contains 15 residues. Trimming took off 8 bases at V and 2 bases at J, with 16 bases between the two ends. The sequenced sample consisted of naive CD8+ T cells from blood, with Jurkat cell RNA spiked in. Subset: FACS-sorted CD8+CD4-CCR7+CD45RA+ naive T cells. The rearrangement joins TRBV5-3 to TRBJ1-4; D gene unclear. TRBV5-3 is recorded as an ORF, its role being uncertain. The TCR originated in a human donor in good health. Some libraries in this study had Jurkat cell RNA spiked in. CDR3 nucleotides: TGTGCCAGCAGCCCGGGCCTCACGACTAATGAAAAACTGTTTTTT. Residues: CASSPGLTTNEKLFF.